A single T cell receptor beta chain is shown here with its context. Regarding treatment: randomized to nivolumab then ipilimumab (arm A) or the reverse (arm B). The method was immunoSEQ multiplex PCR; TCRdb's version includes in-frame clones alone and lacks a portion of them. Here the sample spans over 15,000 clones, around 80% being singletons. This CDR3 is 13 amino acids long. V trimming: 7 bases; J trimming: 5 bases; junction bases outside the gene matches: 7. CDR1 is SQVTM and CDR2 is ANQGSEA in the germline V gene. This entry is derived from a study of sequential checkpoint blockade in melanoma. The material was CD8+ T cells sorted from blood (inferred from file names), obtained from a patient given nivolumab and ipilimumab in sequence. The V call is TRBV29-1, the J call TRBJ2-7, with TRBD1 matching 11 bases. The sequence was obtained from a human donor with melanoma. CDR3 in DNA: TGCAGCGCTTGGGGACAGGGGGGCCACGAGCAGTACTTC. Protein product: CSAWGQGGHEQYF.